Each of the 30 T cell receptor beta chains below was sequenced from the same sample in a study of T-cell memory formation after mild COVID-19. TCRdb redid the calling of the 5' RACE reads with MiXCR, one entry per CDR3 protein. The sample lists 350,000 to 450,000 distinct CDR3 sequences, less than 25% occurring once. Input material: PBMCs or a T cell subset sorted from them (not recorded which). These receptors were collected from an adult woman who had mild COVID-19 (a few samples of this study predate the infection). Cell type and time point are not known.

The chain recombines TRBV7-2 with TRBJ1-4; D is undetermined. CDR3 length: 15 residues. V was cut by 2 bases and J by 0 bases, with 7 bases left in between. Germline lookup yields CDR1 SGHTA and CDR2 FQGNSA. For the CDR3, the DNA is TGTGCCAGCAGCTTACGTGGGGCAACTAATGAAAAACTGTTTTTT. Its translation is CASSLRGATNEKLFF.

The CDR3 is CASSPGFGGELFF. The CDR3 DNA is TGCGCCAGCAGTCCAGGGTTCGGCGGGGAGCTGTTTTTT. V usage is TRBV4-1 and J usage is TRBJ2-2; perhaps TRBD1 as D (5 bases). CDR3 length equals 13 residues. Germline CDR1 is MGHRA and CDR2 is YSYEKL. V was cut by 6 bases and J by 7 bases, with 12 bases left in between.

This clonotype came up a few times. The rearrangement joins TRBV7-2 to TRBJ1-1; unclear D gene. The germline V gene has CDR1 SGHTA and CDR2 FQGNSA. The germline V and J ends were trimmed by 4 bases and 1 base, with 10 bases remaining between them. There are 14 residues in the CDR3. The CDR3 loop reads CASSWAGPNTEAFF. The CDR3 coding sequence is TGTGCCAGCAGCTGGGCTGGGCCGAACACTGAAGCTTTCTTT.

This clonotype has only a few counts. The chain is built from TRBV30 and TRBJ1-4; 8 bases are shared with TRBD1. The CDR3 loop spans 15 amino acids. Germline assignment: CDR1 GTSNPN and CDR2 SVGIG (reference sequence). V was pared by 2 bases and J by 5 bases, with 7 bases of the junction left unmatched. The CDR3 is CAWSHTGGRNEKLFF. CDR3 coding DNA: TGTGCCTGGAGTCATACAGGGGGAAGAAATGAAAAACTGTTTTTT.

This clonotype was picked up a small number of times. V is TRBV24-1 and J is TRBJ2-1, with unresolved D. Germline CDR1 and CDR2: KGHDR and SFDVKD. The V gene lost 0 bases and the J gene lost 8 bases, with 16 bases spanning the gap. The CDR3 runs to 16 residues. CDR3 region: CATSDLPVGPAHEQFF. DNA of the CDR3: TGTGCCACCAGTGATTTGCCAGTAGGACCAGCCCATGAGCAGTTCTTC.

This chain connects TRBV7-2 to TRBJ1-5; D not certain. CDR3 size: 16 residues. The germline V gene has CDR1 SGHTA and CDR2 FQGNSA. Trimming cost V 3 bases and J 2 bases, with 14 bases left between them. This CDR3 is CASSFERQAGNQPQHF. As DNA, the CDR3 is TGTGCCAGCAGCTTCGAAAGGCAGGCGGGCAATCAGCCCCAGCATTTT. The full variable domain, with the rest looked up from reference TRBV7-2 and TRBJ1-5, is GAGVSQSPSNKVTEKGKDVELRCDPISGHTALYWYRQSLGQGLEFLIYFQGNSAPDKSGLPSDRFSAERTGGSVSTLTIQRTQQEDSAVYLCASSFERQAGNQPQHFGDGTRLSIL.

The chain joins TRBV7-3 to TRBJ2-1, with D maybe TRBD1 (7 bases). The CDR3 sequence is 14 residues long. Trimming cost V 4 bases and J 4 bases, with 11 bases left between them. Germline CDR1 reads SGHTA; CDR2 reads FQGTGA. CDR3 sequence reads: CASSSQGGYNEQFF. The DNA of the CDR3 is TGTGCCAGCAGCTCCCAGGGGGGATACAATGAGCAGTTCTTC.

The CDR3 is CASSLGSSGSASTDTQYF. In DNA, the CDR3 is TGTGCCAGCAGCTTAGGGTCTAGCGGGTCGGCCAGCACAGATACGCAGTATTTT. The V gene is TRBV7-9, the J gene TRBJ2-3; the match to TRBD2 covers 8 bases. J gave up 0 bases and V 1 base, and 9 bases lay outside the gene matches. The CDR3 runs 18 residues. Germline-derived CDR1 and CDR2 are SEHNR and FQNEAQ (reference sequence).

A few counts support this clonotype. The CDR3 DNA is TGTGCCAGCAGCTTGACAGGGTTTTCAGATACGCAGTATTTT. Translated, it gives CASSLTGFSDTQYF. The chain couples TRBV12-3 or TRBV12-4 to TRBJ2-3, with 7 bases matching TRBD1. The length of the CDR3 is 14 residues. V lost 6 bases to trimming and J lost 4 bases; unmatched junction nucleotides: 7.

This clonotype was found a few times. The chain couples TRBV7-6 to TRBJ2-3, with D possibly being TRBD1 or TRBD2 (5 bases each). Germline CDR1 reads SGHVS; CDR2 reads FNYEAQ. This CDR3 has 16 amino acids. V was cut by 5 bases and J by 4 bases, with 19 bases left in between. CDR3 residues: CASSLLIEGYADTQYF. CDR3 DNA: TGTGCCAGCAGCCTCCTGATCGAGGGGTATGCAGATACGCAGTATTTT.

This clonotype was seen more than once but under ten times. This chain's CDR3 is CASSYSKRSPGNTEAFF. The CDR3 nucleotides are TGTGCCAGCAGTTACTCGAAGAGATCACCGGGGAACACTGAAGCTTTCTTT. The rearrangement uses TRBV6-2 or TRBV6-3 and TRBJ1-1; D uncertain. V shed 0 bases and J shed 1 base, with 15 bases lying between them. This CDR3 spans 17 amino acids. Per the germline V gene, CDR1 is MNHEY and CDR2 is SVGEGT.

This clonotype has a count of ten or more. V is TRBV7-2 and J is TRBJ1-2; 8 positions match TRBD1. The CDR3 has 19 amino acids. CDR1 is SGHTA, CDR2 FQGNSA, per germline. Trimming took 5 bases from V and 1 from J; bases not matched to a gene: 18. The CDR3 sequence is CASSTRLGTGIPRNYGYTF. The CDR3 DNA reads TGTGCCAGCAGCACCCGACTCGGGACAGGAATACCCCGTAACTATGGCTACACCTTC.

The gene calls are TRBV6-6 and TRBJ1-3; 9 bases fit TRBD1. Losses at the gene ends were 5 bases for V and 3 bases for J; bases not matched to a gene: 11. This CDR3 is built from 17 residues. Germline-derived CDR1 and CDR2 are MNHNY and SVGAGI (reference sequence). CDR3 sequence (DNA): TGTGCCAGCAGTGGCCGGGACAGGGTGGCCAGTGGAAACACCATATATTTT. It is translated as CASSGRDRVASGNTIYF.

V usage is TRBV4-1 and J usage is TRBJ1-1, with D hard to call. V was pared by 2 bases and J by 4 bases, with 14 bases between. This CDR3 is built from 15 residues. Per the germline V gene, CDR1 is MGHRA and CDR2 is YSYEKL. CDR3 sequence (DNA): TGCGCCAGCAGCCAATCCTGGATCCCAGGCACTGAAGCTTTCTTT. Encoded protein: CASSQSWIPGTEAFF.

This clonotype was detected a few times. V gene TRBV12-3 or TRBV12-4 combines with J gene TRBJ2-1; D not certain. The CDR3 spans 17 residues. Trimming pared 1 base from V and 1 base from J, leaving 14 bases between. In DNA form, the CDR3 reads TGTGCCAGCAGTTTAGGTCCCTCCGAGACATCCTACAATGAGCAGTTCTTC. This sequence encodes CASSLGPSETSYNEQFF.

This clonotype was seen a handful of times. V usage is TRBV2 and J usage is TRBJ2-1, with unresolved D. Trimming pared 4 bases from V and 5 bases from J, leaving 3 bases between. The germline V gene has CDR1 SNHLY and CDR2 FYNNEI. This CDR3 is 11 amino acids long. As DNA, the CDR3 is TGTGCCAGCAGTGTTGACAATGAGCAGTTCTTC. This translates into CASSVDNEQFF.

This chain uses TRBV29-1 with TRBJ1-3; TRBD1 aligns across 9 bases. Germline loops: CDR1 SQVTM, CDR2 ANQGSEA. The CDR3 contains 17 residues. The V and J ends lost 6 bases and 8 bases, in that order; junction bases with no gene match: 20. The CDR3: CSVGQGSTISPEDTIYF. The CDR3 DNA reads TGCAGCGTGGGACAGGGTTCGACCATTAGTCCCGAGGACACCATATATTTT.

The V gene is TRBV7-6, the J gene TRBJ2-1; 7 nucleotides agree with TRBD2. The germline V gene encodes CDR1 SGHVS and CDR2 FNYEAQ. The CDR3 has 15 residues. Trimming at V came to 3 bases and at J to 6 bases, leaving 8 bases not matched to a gene. CDR3 region: CASSFGAGVPNEQFF. In DNA form, the CDR3 reads TGTGCCAGCAGCTTCGGGGCGGGAGTACCCAATGAGCAGTTCTTC.

This clonotype turned up a few times. The chain employs TRBV25-1 and TRBJ1-6; TRBD1 agrees at 8 bases. The V gene's germline CDR1 is MGHDK and CDR2 SYGVNS. Trimming cost V 3 bases and J 10 bases; bases outside gene matches: 5. The CDR3 extends over 14 amino acids. CDR3 DNA sequence: TGTGCCAGCAGTGACCAGGGGGCTATCTCACCCCTCCACTTT. This encodes CASSDQGAISPLHF.

The chain uses TRBV5-1 and TRBJ2-7; TRBD1 agrees at 11 bases. This CDR3 spans 16 amino acids. The germline CDR1 and CDR2 sequences are SGHRS and YFSETQ. J lost 1 base, V lost 4 bases, and 7 bases had no gene match. This CDR3 is CASSIRTGGSSYEQYF. The CDR3 region has the DNA TGCGCCAGCAGCATCCGGACAGGGGGCAGTTCCTACGAGCAGTACTTC.

In its sample, this clonotype was seen a few times. The chain couples TRBV29-1 to TRBJ2-7, with D perhaps TRBD2 (6 bases). The CDR3 extends over 13 amino acids. Germline V CDR1 and CDR2: SQVTM, ANQGSEA. Trimming left V 7 bases short and J 0 bases short, with 13 bases between. DNA for the CDR3: TGCAGCGCCGTCGGGGGAAACTCCTACGAGCAGTACTTC. Translation: CSAVGGNSYEQYF.

This chain uses TRBV4-3 with TRBJ2-1; a weak D match, TRBD2 (6 bases). Trimming cost V 4 bases and J 10 bases, with 17 bases left between them. CDR1 is LGHNA and CDR2 is YSLEER in the germline V gene. CDR3 length equals 14 residues. The CDR3 bases are TGCGCCAGCAGCCCCTGGTTTGCGGGAAACGAGCAGTTCTTC. Its translation: CASSPWFAGNEQFF.

The chain carries TRBV20-1 and TRBJ2-3; no reliable D call. The CDR3 is 12 residues long. In germline, CDR1 is DFQATT, CDR2 SNEGSKA (reference sequence). V was trimmed by 5 bases and J by 2 bases, leaving 8 bases between them. The CDR3 bases are TGCAGTGCTCGGAGTCCCACAGATACGCAGTATTTT. Amino acids: CSARSPTDTQYF.

This clonotype has only a few counts. The V call is TRBV7-9, the J call TRBJ2-3; the match to TRBD2 covers 7 bases. J was trimmed by 0 bases and V by 1 base; bases with no gene match: 10. The germline CDR1 and CDR2 sequences are SEHNR and FQNEAQ (reference sequence). The CDR3 totals 18 residues. As DNA, the CDR3 is TGTGCCAGCAGCTTAGGGCCAGCGGGAAGCCCTAGCACAGATACGCAGTATTTT. Translated, it gives CASSLGPAGSPSTDTQYF.

In its sample, this clonotype was seen a few times. The rearrangement joins TRBV7-9 to TRBJ1-1, with TRBD1 identical over 10 bases. This CDR3 contains 15 residues. Looked up from germline, CDR1 is SEHNR and CDR2 is FQNEAQ (reference sequence). V dropped 3 bases and J dropped 1; count of bases not matched to a gene: 2. CDR3 bases: TGTGCCAGCAGCTTCTGGACAGGGGGGAACACTGAAGCTTTCTTT. As protein: CASSFWTGGNTEAFF.

The chain couples TRBV11-2 to TRBJ2-3, with D unresolved. The germline V gene has CDR1 SGHAT and CDR2 FQNNGV. CDR3 length equals 14 residues. The germline V and J ends were trimmed by 5 bases and 4 bases, with 13 bases remaining between them. CDR3 sequence reads: CASSPLGPPDTQYF. CDR3 DNA: TGTGCCAGCAGCCCCTTAGGGCCCCCAGATACGCAGTATTTT. The full variable domain, rest sourced from reference TRBV11-2 and TRBJ2-3, is EAGVAQSPRYKIIEKRQSVAFWCNPISGHATLYWYQQILGQGPKLLIQFQNNGVVDDSQLPKDRFSAERLKGVDSTLKIQPAKLEDSAVYLCASSPLGPPDTQYFGPGTRLTVL.

The chain links TRBV9 to TRBJ2-1, with D unclear. Germline-derived CDR1 and CDR2 are SGDLS and YYNGEE. The CDR3 extends over 13 amino acids. V lost 4 bases, J lost 4 bases, and 9 bases lay in between. CDR3 DNA: TGTGCCAGCAGCCCTATCCAATACAATGAGCAGTTCTTC. This encodes CASSPIQYNEQFF.

The V call is TRBV27, the J call TRBJ2-1, with 10 bases aligning to TRBD2. Germline CDR1 is MNHEY and CDR2 is SMNVEV (reference sequence). After removal of 3 bases from V and 1 base from J, the junction contained 12 bases not matched to a gene. There are 19 residues in the CDR3. CDR3 sequence reads: CASSFRSSGRARSYNEQFF. Written as DNA, the CDR3 is TGTGCCAGCAGTTTTCGTTCCAGCGGGAGGGCCAGGTCCTACAATGAGCAGTTCTTC.

The chain links TRBV4-1 to TRBJ2-1; TRBD2 matches 12 bases. The CDR3 is 15 residues long. The trim removed 3 bases at V and 5 bases at J, leaving 2 bases unmatched. Germline loops: CDR1 MGHRA, CDR2 YSYEKL. CDR3 sequence reads: CASSHTSGGNNEQFF. DNA of the CDR3: TGCGCCAGCAGCCATACTAGCGGGGGGAACAATGAGCAGTTCTTC.

This chain connects TRBV10-3 to TRBJ2-3; the D gene is possibly TRBD1 (5 bases). The CDR3 is 14 residues long. The germline V gene has CDR1 ENHRY and CDR2 SYGVKD. Trimming removed 6 bases at V and 0 bases at J, with 10 bases between. As DNA, the CDR3 is TGTGCCATCAGAGGGGTTACGAGCACAGATACGCAGTATTTT. Amino acid sequence: CAIRGVTSTDTQYF.